One sample yielded the 14 T cell receptor beta chains listed below, sequenced in a study of T cells in Graves' hyperthyroidism and ophthalmopathy. The CDR3 regions of TCR beta were amplified from RNA transcripts. HTBI primers were the set used in a first-round RT-PCR of the TCR CDR3. TCRdb analysed the multiplex PCR reads with MiXCR anew, one entry per CDR3 protein. Of about 380,000 distinct CDR3 sequences detected, 18% appear once; the ten largest clones hold less than 45%. Sequenced sample: blood. These receptors were taken from a man between 18 and 35 years old with Graves' ophthalmopathy.

The chain employs TRBV20-1 and TRBJ1-3; D not certain. V was trimmed by 6 bases and J by 2 bases, leaving 17 bases between them. Germline-derived CDR1 and CDR2 are DFQATT and SNEGSKA (reference sequence). The length of the CDR3 is 15 residues. CDR3 protein: CSASRIGVAGNTIYF. The CDR3 nucleotides are TGCAGTGCCTCGAGGATTGGAGTAGCTGGAAACACCATATATTTT.

The CDR3 sequence is CASSPPGTTGETQYF. Written as DNA, the CDR3 is TGTGCCAGCAGCCCCCCCGGGACTACGGGGGAGACCCAGTACTTC. The J gene is TRBJ2-5, the V gene TRBV28; the match to TRBD2 covers 7 bases. J lost 5 bases, V lost 6 bases, and 12 bases had no gene match. This CDR3 has 15 amino acids. Per the germline V gene, CDR1 is MDHEN and CDR2 is SYDVKM.

This clonotype has more than one count but fewer than ten. The chain couples TRBV6-1 to TRBJ1-1, with 11 positions matching TRBD1. The ends lost 7 bases at V and 6 bases at J; junction bases unmatched: 13. There are 16 residues in the CDR3. Germline CDR1 reads MNHNS; CDR2 reads SASEGT. CDR3 in amino acids: CASTGQGAGGKAEAFF. CDR3 DNA sequence: TGTGCCAGCACCGGACAGGGGGCCGGGGGGAAGGCTGAAGCTTTCTTT.

This clonotype was counted a few times. The chain joins TRBV18 to TRBJ1-1; D may be TRBD1 (6 bases). The germline CDR1 and CDR2 sequences are KGHSH and LQKENI. The CDR3 has 15 amino acids. V was pared by 2 bases and J by 0 bases, with 10 bases between. CDR3 sequence (DNA): TGTGCCAGCTCACCAAGTAGGACAGTGAACACTGAAGCTTTCTTT. This gives the protein CASSPSRTVNTEAFF.

The chain couples TRBV10-2 to TRBJ2-1; 12 nucleotides agree with TRBD2. The CDR3 spans 16 residues. Trimming removed 3 bases from V and 7 bases from J; junction bases left unmatched: 7. CDR1 WSHSY and CDR2 SAAADI come from the germline V gene. CDR3: CASSDVGLAGRNEQFF. The CDR3, as DNA: TGCGCCAGCAGTGACGTAGGACTAGCGGGGCGGAATGAGCAGTTCTTC.

Many counts were recorded for this clonotype. The CDR3 region has the DNA TGTGCCAGCAGCTTACTAGCGGGGGGCCCCGCGAATGAGCAGTTCTTC. Its translation: CASSLLAGGPANEQFF. The chain carries TRBV7-3 and TRBJ2-1, with TRBD2 identical over 11 bases. Germline loops: CDR1 SGHTA, CDR2 FQGTGA. V was pared by 2 bases and J by 7 bases, with 7 bases of the junction left unmatched. This CDR3 spans 16 amino acids.

This clonotype was seen a handful of times. The gene calls are TRBV4-1 and TRBJ2-5; TRBD1 agrees at 10 bases. J lost 2 bases, V lost 6 bases, and 6 bases had no gene match. The CDR3 has 15 residues. Germline CDR1 is MGHRA and CDR2 is YSYEKL. The CDR3 sequence: CASSRTGGSQETQYF. DNA of the CDR3: TGCGCCAGCAGTCGGACAGGGGGTTCGCAAGAGACCCAGTACTTC.

This clonotype was counted at least ten times. J is TRBJ1-2 and V is TRBV12-3 or TRBV12-4; D not resolved. V was trimmed by 5 bases and J by 3 bases, leaving 16 bases between them. This CDR3 contains 15 residues. This CDR3 reads CASSGWRAGDYGYTF. In DNA, the CDR3 is TGTGCCAGCAGTGGGTGGAGGGCAGGAGACTATGGCTACACCTTC.

This clonotype was counted many times. The chain uses TRBV11-2 and TRBJ2-5; no clear D gene. CDR3 length equals 17 residues. In germline, CDR1 is SGHAT, CDR2 FQNNGV. V gave up 2 bases and J gave up 2 bases, with 18 bases separating them. In DNA, the CDR3 is TGTGCCAGCAGCTTACGCAGGCTAAGGCAGGTGCAAGAGACCCAGTACTTC. This codes for CASSLRRLRQVQETQYF.

The chain links TRBV5-4 to TRBJ1-2; D remains unclear. V was clipped by 0 bases and J by 7 bases, with 10 bases between them. Germline CDR1 and CDR2: SGHNT and YYREEE (reference sequence). The CDR3 has 13 amino acids. CDR3 DNA sequence: TGTGCCAGCAGCTTGGTTGGGGTAGCTGGCTACACCTTC. Translating gives CASSLVGVAGYTF.

The CDR3: CASSHRDSVEAFF. As DNA, the CDR3 is TGTGCCAGCAGCCACCGGGACAGTGTTGAAGCTTTCTTT. The rearrangement uses TRBV5-4 and TRBJ1-1, with 7 bases lining up with TRBD1. The CDR3 spans 13 residues. The germline CDR1 and CDR2 sequences are SGHNT and YYREEE (reference sequence). The V gene end was trimmed by 4 bases and the J gene end by 7 bases; junction bases not matched to a gene: 7.

V and J are TRBV18 and TRBJ1-6; D unclear. The V and J ends lost 3 bases and 7 bases respectively, with 7 bases between them. Germline V gene sequence: CDR1 KGHSH, CDR2 LQKENI. This CDR3 is built from 13 residues. The CDR3, as DNA: TGTGCCAGCTCACCGAAGGAGAATTCACCCCTCCACTTT. This translates into CASSPKENSPLHF.

This clonotype came up a few times. The chain links TRBV14 to TRBJ2-2, with a possible D match to TRBD2 (7 bases). CDR3 size: 15 residues. V was cut by 1 base and J by 4 bases, with 10 bases left in between. Germline CDR1 reads SGHDN; CDR2 reads FVKESK. The CDR3 bases are TGTGCCAGCAGCCAAGTGGCGGGGGCCACCGGGGAGCTGTTTTTT. Protein product: CASSQVAGATGELFF.

The rearrangement links TRBV19 to TRBJ2-7, with a possible D match to TRBD2 (6 bases). Germline V gene lookup returns CDR1 LNHDA and CDR2 SQIVND (reference sequence). The CDR3 has 14 residues. V dropped 6 bases and J dropped 2 bases, with 14 bases sitting between them. CDR3 sequence: CASRRSGGTYEQYF. CDR3 sequence (DNA): TGTGCCAGTAGAAGGTCCGGGGGAACCTACGAGCAGTACTTC.